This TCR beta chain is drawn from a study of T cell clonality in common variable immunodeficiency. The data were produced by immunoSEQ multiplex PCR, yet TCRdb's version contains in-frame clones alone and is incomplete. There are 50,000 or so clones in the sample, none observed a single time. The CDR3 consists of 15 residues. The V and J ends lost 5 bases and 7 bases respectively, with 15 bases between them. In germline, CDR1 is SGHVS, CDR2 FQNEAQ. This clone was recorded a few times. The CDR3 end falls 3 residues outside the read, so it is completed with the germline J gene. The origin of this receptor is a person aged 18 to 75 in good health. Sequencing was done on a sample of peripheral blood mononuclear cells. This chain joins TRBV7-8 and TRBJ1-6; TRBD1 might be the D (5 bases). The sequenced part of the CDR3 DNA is TGTGCCAGCAGCACCTATTGGGAGGGGAATTCACCC. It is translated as CASSTYWEGNSP. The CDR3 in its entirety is CASSTYWEGNSPLHF. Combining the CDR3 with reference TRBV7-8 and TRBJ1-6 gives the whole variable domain GAGVSQSPRYKVAKRGQDVALRCDPISGHVSLFWYQQALGQGPEFLTYFQNEAQLDKSGLPSDRFFAERPEGSVSTLKIQRTQQEDSAVYLCASSTYWEGNSPLHFGNGTRLTVT.